This record concerns one TCR beta chain sequence. Given the absence of the conserved phenylalanine or tryptophan at the CDR3 end, a read error is likely. The data stem from a study of molecular identifiers for immune sequencing clone quantification. TCRdb re-analysed the PCR reads in MiXCR, keeping a single row per CDR3 protein. The data contain 400,000 to 600,000 distinct CDR3 sequences, about 21% of them singletons. The CDR3 length is 14 residues. The ends lost 3 bases at V and 8 bases at J; junction bases unmatched: 8. Germline V gene data show CDR1 as GTSNPN and CDR2 as SVGIG (reference sequence).

This TCR was recovered from a human donor in good health. Some libraries in this study had Jurkat cell RNA spiked in. The chain recombines TRBV30 with TRBJ2-1; TRBD2 matches 9 bases. Sequenced: naive CD8+ T cells from blood, with Jurkat cell RNA spiked in. Sample subset: FACS-sorted CD8+CD4-CCR7+CD45RA+ naive T cells. CDR3 nucleotide sequence: TGTGCCTGGAGGTCGGGACTAGCTTTCGATGAGCAGTTCCTC. Translation: CAWRSGLAFDEQFL.